This T cell receptor (beta chain) was captured by sequencing in a study of cytomegalovirus exposure and HLA in healthy donors. Study results and limitations: There was a cluster of highly shared sequence variants that was likely a sequencing artifact.

Turning to this clone: What it binds is not known.

The CDR3 is 13 amino acids. Germline V gene lookup returns CDR1 MNHEY and CDR2 SMNVEV (reference sequence). V lost 5 bases and J lost 0, with 5 bases in between. 60 Vbeta and 13 Jbeta primers were used in PCR. Authors' data handling: Later analysis identified tens of millions of unique TCR beta chains, around 10 million shared. The assay was immunoSEQ multiplex PCR, and TCRdb's table has in-frame clones only and misses some. V, J and clone size reflect that table, while D and trimming were determined from the DNA. The sample shows 95,000 to 150,000 clones, approximately 69% of them seen only once. The chain recombines TRBV27 with TRBJ1-5; no clear D gene. This receptor was taken from a man between 35 and 55 years old in good health and CMV-seropositive. Material: PBMCs. The CDR3 DNA sequence: TGTGCCAGCAGTCCAGATAGCAATCAGCCCCAGCATTTT. Translation gives CASSPDSNQPQHF.